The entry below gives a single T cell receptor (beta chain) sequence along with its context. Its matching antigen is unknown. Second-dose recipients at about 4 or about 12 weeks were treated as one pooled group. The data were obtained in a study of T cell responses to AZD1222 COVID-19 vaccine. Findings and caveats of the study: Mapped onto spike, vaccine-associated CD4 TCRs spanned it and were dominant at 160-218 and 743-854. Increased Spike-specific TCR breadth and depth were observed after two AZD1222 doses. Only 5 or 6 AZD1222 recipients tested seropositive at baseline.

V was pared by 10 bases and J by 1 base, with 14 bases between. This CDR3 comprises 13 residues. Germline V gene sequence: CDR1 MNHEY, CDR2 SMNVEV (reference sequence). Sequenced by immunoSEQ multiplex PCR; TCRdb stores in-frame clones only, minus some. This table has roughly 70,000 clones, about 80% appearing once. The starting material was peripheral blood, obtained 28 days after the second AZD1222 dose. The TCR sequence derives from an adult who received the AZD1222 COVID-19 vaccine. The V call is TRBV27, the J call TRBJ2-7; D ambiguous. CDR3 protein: CATSPVGSYEQYF. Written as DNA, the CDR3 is TGTGCCACCTCACCGGTAGGGTCCTACGAGCAGTACTTC.